Included here is one TCR beta chain sequence, with context. These data are taken from a study of identifying expanded T cells in peripheral blood. TCRdb keeps only in-frame clones here, not all; method: immunoSEQ multiplex PCR. Of 55,000 to 60,000 clones in the sample, roughly 89% were seen once. The CDR3 consists of 13 residues. The V and J ends lost 3 bases and 7 bases respectively, with 13 bases between them. Germline V lookup: CDR1 SGHRS, CDR2 YFSETQ. V is TRBV5-1 and J is TRBJ1-1; D is perhaps TRBD1 (6 bases). This TCR was sampled from a person between 18 and 75 years old in good health. The sequencing sample was made of blood. The CDR3 spells CASSYTTGIEAFF. DNA of the CDR3: TGCGCCAGCAGCTATACCACAGGGATTGAAGCTTTCTTT. Combining the CDR3 with reference TRBV5-1 and TRBJ1-1 gives the whole variable domain KAGVTQTPRYLIKTRGQQVTLSCSPISGHRSVSWYQQTPGQGLQFLFEYFSETQRNKGNFPGRFSGRQFSNSRSEMNVSTLELGDSALYLCASSYTTGIEAFFGQGTRLTVV.